The 23 T cell receptor beta chains given below trace back to one sample, sequenced in a study of blood T cell repertoires in COVID-19. This table comes from immunoSEQ multiplex PCR, and its TCRdb copy is limited to in-frame clones, with some not included. There are approximately 180,000 clones in the sample; more than 75% occur only once, and 18% lies in the top ten. The sequenced sample consisted of peripheral blood. These receptors all stem from a person between 65 and 79 years old with COVID-19, enrolled during active disease.

This clone was detected a few times. The V call is TRBV7-6, the J call TRBJ2-1; 12 nucleotides agree with TRBD2. This CDR3 has 16 amino acids. The V and J ends lost 4 bases and 3 bases, in that order; junction bases with no gene match: 4. Germline CDR1 reads SGHVS; CDR2 reads FNYEAQ. The CDR3 loop reads CASSSTSGRLYNEQFF. The CDR3, as DNA: TGTGCCAGCAGCTCGACTAGCGGGAGACTCTACAATGAGCAGTTCTTC.

The chain joins TRBV19 to TRBJ2-7, with 8 bases identical to TRBD2. V shed 6 bases and J 3 bases; nucleotides not matched to a gene: 7. In germline, CDR1 is LNHDA, CDR2 SQIVND (reference sequence). This CDR3 is built from 14 residues. CDR3 protein: CASRSTSVDYEQYF. The CDR3, as DNA: TGTGCCAGTAGATCGACTAGCGTCGACTACGAGCAGTACTTC.

This clone was detected once. The chain has TRBV7-2 and TRBJ2-7; possibly TRBD2 for D (6 bases). Germline assignment: CDR1 SGHTA and CDR2 FQGNSA. The length of the CDR3 is 15 residues. With 1 base removed from V and 4 bases from J, the gap between germline ends came to 14 bases. In DNA form, the CDR3 reads TGTGCCAGCAGCTTAGACCCGGGAGTCACTTACGAGCAGTACTTC. Encoded protein: CASSLDPGVTYEQYF. Full variable domain (remainder filled in from reference TRBV7-2 and TRBJ2-7): GAGVSQSPSNKVTEKGKDVELRCDPISGHTALYWYRQSLGQGLEFLIYFQGNSAPDKSGLPSDRFSAERTGGSVSTLTIQRTQQEDSAVYLCASSLDPGVTYEQYFGPGTRLTVT.

The chain joins TRBV12-1 to TRBJ1-5; the D segment call TRBD1 is taken from the table without a DNA check. TRBV12-1 is described as a pseudogene. The CDR3 extends over 17 amino acids. The CDR3: CASSFKGKRVVYQPQHF. In DNA, the CDR3 is TGTGCCAGCAGCTTTAAGGGGAAACGGGTGGTATATCAGCCCCAGCATTTT.

The rearrangement links TRBV4-2 to TRBJ1-2; 9 nucleotides match TRBD1. The CDR3 extends over 15 amino acids. The V gene's germline CDR1 is LGHNA and CDR2 YNFKEQ. J lost 6 bases, V lost 3 bases, and 8 bases had no gene match. The CDR3 DNA is TGTGCCAGCAGCCATGGACAGGGGAGGACCGATGGCTACACCTTC. It encodes CASSHGQGRTDGYTF.

The V and J genes are TRBV12-3 or TRBV12-4 and TRBJ2-1; D uncertain. This CDR3 has 13 residues. Trimming pared 3 bases from V and 3 bases from J, leaving 6 bases between. CDR3 in DNA: TGTGCCAGCAGTTTCGAGCACTACAATGAGCAGTTCTTC. It codes for CASSFEHYNEQFF.

The chain employs TRBV15 and TRBJ1-2; weak D call: TRBD1 (5 bases). The CDR3 length is 16 residues. Germline V lookup: CDR1 LNHNV, CDR2 YYDKDF (reference sequence). With 0 bases removed from V and 4 bases from J, the gap between germline ends came to 15 bases. CDR3 sequence: CATSRDKDTRVYGYTF. Here the CDR3 DNA reads TGTGCCACCAGCAGAGACAAGGACACGAGAGTCTATGGCTACACCTTC.

The chain combines TRBV18 with TRBJ2-1; 8 bases agree with TRBD2. J was trimmed by 8 bases and V by 3 bases; bases with no gene match: 9. The V gene's germline CDR1 is KGHSH and CDR2 LQKENI. This CDR3 contains 15 residues. CDR3 sequence reads: CASSPLSGKGDEQFF. The CDR3, as DNA: TGTGCCAGCTCACCCCTTAGCGGGAAGGGGGATGAGCAGTTCTTC.

In the case of this clone: Different DNA sequences within this sample yield the same CDR3. The chain uses TRBV5-1 and TRBJ2-5; D is perhaps TRBD2 (7 bases). With 1 base removed from V and 5 bases from J, the gap between germline ends came to 9 bases. The CDR3 is 13 residues long. From germline, CDR1 is SGHRS and CDR2 YFSETQ. The CDR3: CASSLPGGETQYF. In nucleotides, the CDR3 is TGCGCCAGCAGCTTGCCGGGGGGCGAGACCCAGTACTTC.

The chain is built from TRBV30 and TRBJ1-4; 8 nucleotides match TRBD1. J gave up 8 bases and V 2 bases, and 10 bases lay outside the gene matches. The CDR3 is 15 amino acids. Germline CDR1 reads GTSNPN; CDR2 reads SVGIG (reference sequence). This CDR3 is CAWSSTGAIGEKLFF. CDR3 nucleotides: TGTGCCTGGAGTTCGACAGGGGCGATTGGAGAAAAACTGTTTTTT.

This chain joins TRBV5-1 and TRBJ2-2; TRBD1 matches 9 bases. V dropped 3 bases and J dropped 6; count of bases not matched to a gene: 15. There are 18 residues in the CDR3. The germline V gene encodes CDR1 SGHRS and CDR2 YFSETQ. CDR3 nucleotide sequence: TGCGCCAGCAGCTACGCTCTTGGGACAGGGAGGTTCGCCGGGGAGCTGTTTTTT. Residues: CASSYALGTGRFAGELFF.

The table lists this clone with a count of one. CDR3 bases: TGTGCCAGCAGTGTTTCCCTTCTGGGCAATACGGCCACCGGGGAGCTGTTTTTT. Protein product: CASSVSLLGNTATGELFF. The chain couples TRBV6-4 to TRBJ2-2; no firm D call. CDR1 and CDR2 (germline): MRHNA, SNTAGT. Trimming left V 4 bases short and J 4 bases short, with 22 bases between. The CDR3 has 18 residues.

The chain uses TRBV4-1 and TRBJ1-2; 7 bases fit TRBD1. The V segment lost 5 bases and the J segment 1 base; nucleotides outside the gene matches: 13. The CDR3 contains 17 residues. Looked up from germline, CDR1 is MGHRA and CDR2 is YSYEKL. CDR3 in DNA: TGCGCCAGCAGCGATACCAGGACAGGACCACTTAACTATGGCTACACCTTC. Its protein product is CASSDTRTGPLNYGYTF.

The rearrangement joins TRBV3-1 (or the pseudogene TRBV3-2) to TRBJ2-1; 9 nucleotides line up with TRBD2. Trimming at V came to 6 bases and at J to 4 bases, leaving 4 bases not matched to a gene. CDR1 and CDR2 (germline): LGHDT, YNNKEL (reference sequence). This CDR3 contains 14 residues. The CDR3 region has the DNA TGTGCCAGCAGTAGGCGGGAGGGGTACAATGAGCAGTTCTTC. Translated, it gives CASSRREGYNEQFF.

The chain joins TRBV7-9 to TRBJ1-6; TRBD1 agrees at 8 bases. This CDR3 is 14 amino acids long. The trim removed 5 bases at V and 9 bases at J, leaving 6 bases unmatched. CDR1 is SEHNR, CDR2 FQNEAQ, per germline (reference sequence). CDR3: CASSHGQGASPLHF. The CDR3 DNA reads as TGTGCCAGCAGCCATGGGCAGGGGGCTTCACCCCTCCACTTT.

The chain employs TRBV10-1 and TRBJ2-7; D is uncertain. V was pared by 5 bases and J by 3 bases, with 14 bases between. Germline assignment: CDR1 WNHNN and CDR2 SYGVQD (reference sequence). The CDR3 runs 14 residues. The CDR3 loop is CASSPRANYYEQYF. The CDR3 DNA follows: TGCGCCAGCAGTCCGCGCGCGAACTACTACGAGCAGTACTTC.

The rearrangement links TRBV4-3 to TRBJ1-3; 7 bases match TRBD1. V shed 3 bases, J shed 8 bases, and the junction held 10 bases outside the gene matches. This CDR3 region has 15 residues. Germline V lookup: CDR1 LGHNA, CDR2 YSLEER. This CDR3 reads CASSQYSGGEDTIYF. CDR3 nucleotides: TGCGCCAGCAGCCAGTACTCAGGGGGTGAAGACACCATATATTTT.

The V gene is TRBV14, the J gene TRBJ2-5; tentatively, D is TRBD1 (6 bases). Trimming pared 1 base from V and 2 bases from J, leaving 11 bases between. Per the germline V gene, CDR1 is SGHDN and CDR2 is FVKESK. The CDR3 spans 15 residues. CDR3 loop: CASSQGQVLQETQYF. As DNA, the CDR3 is TGTGCCAGCAGCCAAGGACAGGTCCTACAAGAGACCCAGTACTTC.

The V gene is TRBV15, the J gene TRBJ2-1; 9 nucleotides match TRBD2. This CDR3 spans 17 amino acids. Germline lookup yields CDR1 LNHNV and CDR2 YYDKDF (reference sequence). The V gene end was trimmed by 3 bases and the J gene end by 3 bases; junction bases not matched to a gene: 9. The CDR3 protein is CATSRDSGSLDYNEQFF. CDR3 DNA sequence: TGTGCCACCAGCAGGGATAGCGGGAGCTTGGACTACAATGAGCAGTTCTTC.

The chain recombines TRBV6-6 with TRBJ1-1; perhaps TRBD1 as D (6 bases). The V gene's germline CDR1 is MNHNY and CDR2 SVGAGI (reference sequence). This CDR3 comprises 15 residues. V lost 5 bases and J lost 2, with 15 bases in between. The CDR3, as DNA: TGTGCCAGCAGTAAGACGGACAGAGACAACACTGAAGCTTTCTTT. It specifies CASSKTDRDNTEAFF.

This chain links TRBV9 with TRBJ2-2; 8 nucleotides match TRBD1. The CDR3 covers 15 residues. The junction had 9 bases not matched to a gene; V was cut back by 4 bases and J by 7 bases. Germline V gene sequence: CDR1 SGDLS, CDR2 YYNGEE. The CDR3, as DNA: TGTGCCAGCAGCCTCTCGACAGGGGTGGTCGGGGAGCTGTTTTTT. It codes for CASSLSTGVVGELFF.

The chain employs TRBV19 and TRBJ2-1, with 9 bases matching TRBD2. The CDR3 runs to 16 residues. The trim removed 1 base at V and 8 bases at J, leaving 9 bases unmatched. Germline CDR1 reads LNHDA; CDR2 reads SQIVND (reference sequence). CDR3 region: CASSIVSGSGSYEQFF. CDR3 DNA sequence: TGTGCCAGTAGTATAGTGTCGGGTAGCGGGAGCTATGAGCAGTTCTTC.

The chain links TRBV5-1 to TRBJ1-5; the match to TRBD1 covers 8 bases. Per the germline V gene, CDR1 is SGHRS and CDR2 is YFSETQ. This CDR3 comprises 16 residues. After removal of 4 bases from V and 2 bases from J, the junction contained 8 bases not matched to a gene. The CDR3 nucleotides read TGCGCCAGCAGCCCGACAGGGGAGCTAGGCAATCAGCCCCAGCATTTT. It translates to CASSPTGELGNQPQHF.